The 17 T cell receptor beta chains below were found in one sample sequenced in a study of blood T cell repertoires in COVID-19. The table came from immunoSEQ multiplex PCR; TCRdb's copy has only in-frame clones and leaves some out. Of about 190,000 clones detected, more than 75% appear once; the ten largest clones hold roughly 5.5%. Sequenced input: peripheral blood. These receptors came from a man aged 35 to 55 with active or convalescent COVID-19.

This chain connects TRBV5-4 to TRBJ2-7; 7 bases are shared with TRBD1. V was pared by 2 bases and J by 4 bases, with 6 bases of the junction left unmatched. The CDR3 extends over 14 amino acids. Germline CDR1 is SGHNT and CDR2 is YYREEE (reference sequence). This CDR3 is CASSFGGQTYEQYF. As DNA, the CDR3 is TGTGCCAGCAGCTTTGGGGGACAGACGTACGAGCAGTACTTC.

The chain carries TRBV15 and TRBJ2-7; TRBD1 matches at 9 bases. Germline V gives CDR1 LNHNV, CDR2 YYDKDF (reference sequence). This CDR3 is 15 amino acids long. J lost 0 bases, V lost 1 base, and 1 base had no gene match. The CDR3 bases are TGTGCCACCAGCAGAGGGGGACAGGGCTCCTACGAGCAGTACTTC. It codes for CATSRGGQGSYEQYF.

The chain is built from TRBV29-1 and TRBJ1-2; a possible D gene is TRBD1 (6 bases). Germline values: CDR1 SQVTM, CDR2 ANQGSEA. V lost 7 bases and J 4 bases, leaving 13 bases between the germline ends. The CDR3 contains 12 residues. The CDR3 DNA sequence: TGCAGCGGAAACGACAGGCCCTATGGCTACACCTTC. Protein: CSGNDRPYGYTF.

The CDR3 nucleotides are TGTGCCAGCAGCTTATTAAGTCCGGGGAACACTGAAGCTTTCTTT. Amino acid sequence: CASSLLSPGNTEAFF. The chain is built from TRBV7-8 and TRBJ1-1, with D unclear. Trimming cost V 2 bases and J 1 base, with 11 bases left between them. This CDR3 is 15 amino acids long. Germline loops: CDR1 SGHVS, CDR2 FQNEAQ. The complete variable domain, with remaining parts taken from reference TRBV7-8 and TRBJ1-1, reads GAGVSQSPRYKVAKRGQDVALRCDPISGHVSLFWYQQALGQGPEFLTYFQNEAQLDKSGLPSDRFFAERPEGSVSTLKIQRTQQEDSAVYLCASSLLSPGNTEAFFGQGTRLTVV.

The chain joins TRBV14 to TRBJ1-1, with TRBD1 as a possible D gene (6 bases). With 0 bases removed from V and 2 bases from J, the gap between germline ends came to 13 bases. Per germline, CDR1 SGHDN and CDR2 FVKESK. The CDR3 length is 16 residues. The CDR3: CASSQEGGWGNTEAFF. The CDR3 nucleotides are TGTGCCAGCAGCCAAGAAGGGGGATGGGGAAACACTGAAGCTTTCTTT.

This clone appeared a single time. The J gene is TRBJ1-2, the V gene TRBV5-1, with 9 bases aligning to TRBD1. Unmatched junction bases numbered 7, after V lost 5 bases and J lost 8 bases. CDR1 and CDR2 (germline): SGHRS, YFSETQ. CDR3 size: 13 residues. The CDR3 DNA reads TGCGCCAGCAGGACACAGGGGGCGGAGGGCTACACCTTC. It encodes CASRTQGAEGYTF.

This clone was detected only a few times. This chain joins TRBV27 and TRBJ1-5, with 10 bases identical to TRBD1. The CDR3 extends over 15 amino acids. With V trimmed by 5 bases and J by 4 bases, 5 bases remained unmatched. The germline V gene encodes CDR1 MNHEY and CDR2 SMNVEV (reference sequence). The CDR3 sequence: CASSVRTGGNQPQHF. For the CDR3, the DNA is TGTGCCAGCAGTGTCCGGACAGGGGGTAATCAGCCCCAGCATTTT.

The chain joins TRBV7-8 to TRBJ2-7, with 9 bases identical to TRBD1. The CDR3 consists of 14 residues. The V gene end was trimmed by 2 bases and the J gene end by 9 bases; junction bases not matched to a gene: 8. Germline lookup yields CDR1 SGHVS and CDR2 FQNEAQ. CDR3 residues: CASSLRGQGGLQYF. CDR3 coding DNA: TGTGCCAGCAGCTTACGGGGACAGGGAGGTTTGCAGTACTTC. Supplemented by reference TRBV7-8 and TRBJ2-7, the full variable domain reads GAGVSQSPRYKVAKRGQDVALRCDPISGHVSLFWYQQALGQGPEFLTYFQNEAQLDKSGLPSDRFFAERPEGSVSTLKIQRTQQEDSAVYLCASSLRGQGGLQYFGPGTRLTVT.

The chain carries TRBV2 and TRBJ2-7; 12 bases map to TRBD2. The V gene end was trimmed by 4 bases and the J gene end by 4 bases; junction bases not matched to a gene: 11. The CDR3 sequence is 17 residues long. Looked up from germline, CDR1 is SNHLY and CDR2 is FYNNEI. The CDR3 nucleotides are TGTGCCAGCAGTGTCTCCGCGTCGACTAGCGGGAGTTACGAGCAGTACTTC. Translating gives CASSVSASTSGSYEQYF. Full variable domain (outside the CDR3, taken from reference TRBV2 and TRBJ2-7): EPEVTQTPSHQVTQMGQEVILRCVPISNHLYFYWYRQILGQKVEFLVSFYNNEISEKSEIFDDQFSVERPDGSNFTLKIRSTKLEDSAMYFCASSVSASTSGSYEQYFGPGTRLTVT.

The chain employs TRBV19 and TRBJ2-1; 12 bases fit TRBD2. CDR3 length equals 17 residues. Trimming cost V 5 bases and J 5 bases; bases outside gene matches: 10. Germline V lookup: CDR1 LNHDA, CDR2 SQIVND (reference sequence). The CDR3 is CASSYLAGGVANNEQFF. The CDR3 DNA is TGTGCCAGTAGTTACCTAGCGGGGGGGGTGGCAAACAATGAGCAGTTCTTC.

The chain combines TRBV19 with TRBJ1-1, with 7 bases matching TRBD1. Looked up from germline, CDR1 is LNHDA and CDR2 is SQIVND (reference sequence). CDR3 length equals 15 residues. The V and J ends lost 9 bases and 5 bases, in that order; junction bases with no gene match: 15. The CDR3 spells CASQGAGGGRTEAFF. DNA for the CDR3: TGTGCCAGCCAAGGTGCAGGGGGTGGGCGGACTGAAGCTTTCTTT.

The chain uses TRBV7-2 and TRBJ2-7, with D possibly TRBD2 on 5 matching bases. This CDR3 region has 14 residues. V lost 3 bases and J lost 3, with 12 bases in between. Germline loops: CDR1 SGHTA, CDR2 FQGNSA. CDR3 coding DNA: TGTGCCAGCAGCTTTTCGGGGAACTTCTACGAGCAGTACTTC. Translated, it gives CASSFSGNFYEQYF.

V is TRBV18 and J is TRBJ2-3, with no clear D. The CDR3 totals 13 residues. The germline V gene encodes CDR1 KGHSH and CDR2 LQKENI. V lost 0 bases and J 5 bases, leaving 6 bases between the germline ends. The CDR3 spells CASSPPSVDTQYF. CDR3 coding DNA: TGTGCCAGCTCACCACCAAGCGTAGATACGCAGTATTTT.

The rearrangement uses TRBV3-1 (or the pseudogene TRBV3-2) and TRBJ2-5; D is possibly TRBD1 (6 bases). CDR3 length: 17 amino acids. Trimming cost V 6 bases and J 5 bases, with 25 bases left between them. Germline V gene data show CDR1 as LGHDT and CDR2 as YNNKEL (reference sequence). As DNA, the CDR3 is TGTGCCAGCAGTACGACCGGCTGGGGGCCACCTCACGAGACCCAGTACTTC. Translating gives CASSTTGWGPPHETQYF.

The chain couples TRBV10-1 to TRBJ2-6; D ambiguous. The germline CDR1 and CDR2 sequences are WNHNN and SYGVQD (reference sequence). The CDR3 sequence is 15 residues long. Trimming shortened V by 6 bases and J by 2 bases, and 11 bases separated the two germline ends. The CDR3 DNA reads TGCGCCAGCAGACCTAAGAATCCTGGGGCCAACGTCCTGACTTTC. Its protein product is CASRPKNPGANVLTF.

The chain employs TRBV6-1 and TRBJ1-2; maybe TRBD1 (6 bases). Germline V gene lookup returns CDR1 MNHNS and CDR2 SASEGT. CDR3 size: 16 residues. V was shortened by 2 bases and J by 2 bases, with 15 bases between the two germline ends. The CDR3 protein is CASSEISGGVNYGYTF. The CDR3 DNA sequence: TGTGCCAGCAGTGAAATTTCGGGGGGCGTAAACTATGGCTACACCTTC.

The chain combines TRBV12-3 or TRBV12-4 with TRBJ1-1; 7 nucleotides match TRBD1. V shed 5 bases, J shed 4 bases, and the junction held 4 bases outside the gene matches. The CDR3 has 13 residues. The CDR3 spells CASSLGQITEAFF. CDR3 sequence (DNA): TGTGCCAGCAGTCTGGGACAGATCACTGAAGCTTTCTTT.